This TCR beta chain emerged from a study of T cell responses to AZD1222 COVID-19 vaccine. The repertoire was sequenced with immunoSEQ multiplex PCR; TCRdb's copy has only in-frame clones and lacks some. The repertoire holds approximately 150,000 clones, with more than 70% as singletons. Germline CDR1 is MDHEN and CDR2 is SYDVKM. The ends were cut back, 3 bases at V and 2 bases at J, with 10 bases in the middle. This CDR3 is built from 14 residues. The receptor's source is an adult in good health. The V call is TRBV28, the J call TRBJ1-2; weak D call: TRBD1 (5 bases). The sequencing used peripheral blood, collected on day 0 of AZD1222 vaccination. The DNA for the CDR3 is TGTGCCAGCAGTTTTCCGGGGACGAACTATGGCTACACCTTC. Its protein product is CASSFPGTNYGYTF.